The clone carrying this TCR beta chain was recorded only once. This entry comes from a study of shared clonotypes between healthy human individuals. Only in-frame clones appear in the TCRdb table, and some are missing; sequencing was by immunoSEQ multiplex PCR. The sample records around 690,000 clones, about 90% being singletons. This sequence was found in a man younger than 35 in good health. Some clones in this sample may be carry-over from other donors' samples. The source material was memory CD8+ T cells from PBMCs. Subset described: CD45RO+ cells pooled with CCR7-negative TemRA cells.

The CDR3 bases are TGTGCCAGCAGCCCCTCTGGGACAGGGGTGGAGACCCAGTACTTC. Encoded protein: CASSPSGTGVETQYF. J is TRBJ2-5 and V is TRBV5-6; 10 nucleotides match TRBD1. J lost 5 bases, V lost 4 bases, and 8 bases had no gene match. Germline CDR1 and CDR2: SGHDT and YYEEEE. The CDR3 is 15 residues long.